The 12 T cell receptor beta chains presented below share a single source sample, sequenced in a study of cytomegalovirus exposure and HLA in healthy donors. With 60 Vbeta and 13 Jbeta primers, the PCR was carried out. Libraries were prepared by immunoSEQ multiplex PCR; TCRdb keeps only in-frame clonotypes and omits some of them. The sample lists 100,000 or so clones, 77% occurring once. Specimen: PBMCs. These TCRs come from a woman aged 40 to 50 in good health and CMV-seropositive.

V is TRBV5-4 and J is TRBJ2-1, with 9 positions matching TRBD2. Germline loops: CDR1 SGHNT, CDR2 YYREEE (reference sequence). The CDR3 runs to 18 residues. The J segment lost 6 bases and the V segment lost 0 bases, leaving 13 bases of the junction unmatched. The CDR3 coding sequence is TGTGCCAGCAGCTTGGGATCGGTAGCGGGAGTTTTAGCCAATGAGCAGTTCTTC. It encodes CASSLGSVAGVLANEQFF.

The rearrangement links TRBV11-3 to TRBJ2-7; TRBD1 matches 8 bases. Germline loops: CDR1 SGHNT, CDR2 YENEEA. Unmatched junction bases numbered 5, after V lost 4 bases and J lost 3 bases. There are 14 residues in the CDR3. This chain's CDR3 is CASSYTGGHYEQYF. The CDR3 DNA follows: TGTGCCAGCAGCTATACAGGGGGACACTACGAGCAGTACTTC.

This chain joins TRBV6-1 and TRBJ1-5; tentatively, D is TRBD1 (5 bases). V lost 8 bases, J lost 8 bases, and 16 bases lay in between. Germline loops: CDR1 MNHNS, CDR2 SASEGT. The CDR3 length is 13 residues. Written as DNA, the CDR3 is TGTGCCAGCCTTATATCGGGGGGTGAGCCCCAGCATTTT. Its translation is CASLISGGEPQHF.

V is TRBV10-3 and J is TRBJ2-7; 15 bases fit TRBD2. The germline CDR1 and CDR2 sequences are ENHRY and SYGVKD. Trimming cost V 3 bases and J 7 bases; bases outside gene matches: 4. The CDR3 is 15 residues long. The CDR3 spells CAISDGTSGGREQYF. In DNA form, the CDR3 reads TGTGCCATCAGTGATGGGACTAGCGGGGGGAGGGAGCAGTACTTC.

This rearrangement joins TRBV5-1 to TRBJ1-2; 7 positions match TRBD1. J lost 4 bases, V lost 4 bases, and 7 bases had no gene match. The CDR3 spans 14 residues. Germline CDR1 is SGHRS and CDR2 is YFSETQ. The chain's CDR3 is CASSVFRGTYGYTF. CDR3 sequence (DNA): TGCGCCAGCAGCGTCTTCAGGGGGACCTATGGCTACACCTTC.

The chain has TRBV7-6 and TRBJ2-2, with TRBD1 matching 9 bases. Trimming removed 5 bases from V and 4 bases from J; junction bases left unmatched: 5. Germline CDR1 SGHVS, CDR2 FNYEAQ. The CDR3 has 15 amino acids. The CDR3 loop reads CASSPATGGTGELFF. DNA for the CDR3: TGTGCCAGCAGCCCCGCGACAGGGGGCACCGGGGAGCTGTTTTTT. The full variable domain, completed using reference TRBV7-6 and TRBJ2-2, is GAGVSQSPRYKVTKRGQDVALRCDPISGHVSLYWYRQALGQGPEFLTYFNYEAQQDKSGLPNDRFSAERPEGSISTLTIQRTEQRDSAMYRCASSPATGGTGELFFGEGSRLTVL.

This chain uses TRBV5-1 with TRBJ2-7; 8 nucleotides line up with TRBD1. The V and J ends lost 6 bases and 0 bases, in that order; junction bases with no gene match: 8. From germline, CDR1 is SGHRS and CDR2 YFSETQ. The CDR3 sequence is 15 residues long. Here the CDR3 DNA reads TGCGCCAGCATCCGGGGCGACAGGGGCTCCTACGAGCAGTACTTC. Translation gives CASIRGDRGSYEQYF. Full variable domain (missing parts from reference TRBV5-1 and TRBJ2-7): KAGVTQTPRYLIKTRGQQVTLSCSPISGHRSVSWYQQTPGQGLQFLFEYFSETQRNKGNFPGRFSGRQFSNSRSEMNVSTLELGDSALYLCASIRGDRGSYEQYFGPGTRLTVT.

The rearrangement joins TRBV4-3 to TRBJ1-1, with 7 bases aligning to TRBD1. Germline V gene data show CDR1 as LGHNA and CDR2 as YSLEER. The V and J ends lost 4 bases and 6 bases, in that order; junction bases with no gene match: 8. The CDR3 is made up of 14 amino acids. CDR3 DNA: TGCGCCAGCAGCCTCCCCGGACAGGTCGCTGAAGCTTTCTTT. Translation gives CASSLPGQVAEAFF.

This sequence joins TRBV7-6 and TRBJ1-3; no definite D call. V was trimmed by 1 base and J by 4 bases, leaving 11 bases between them. The CDR3 extends over 15 amino acids. The germline V gene encodes CDR1 SGHVS and CDR2 FNYEAQ. The CDR3 nucleotides read TGTGCCAGCAGCTTAGGGTGGGCTCCAGGAAACACCATATATTTT. It codes for CASSLGWAPGNTIYF.

CDR3 region: CASSVVGGGELFF. CDR3 sequence (DNA): TGTGCCAGCAGCGTAGTAGGCGGGGGGGAGCTGTTTTTT. V is TRBV9 and J is TRBJ2-2; TRBD2 is a possible D gene (5 bases). There are 13 residues in the CDR3. CDR1 is SGDLS, CDR2 YYNGEE, per germline. V lost 0 bases, J lost 8 bases, and 8 bases lay in between.

The chain combines TRBV18 with TRBJ1-1, with 9 positions matching TRBD1. The V gene end was trimmed by 2 bases and the J gene end by 6 bases; junction bases not matched to a gene: 7. Germline lookup yields CDR1 KGHSH and CDR2 LQKENI. The length of the CDR3 is 15 residues. As DNA, the CDR3 is TGTGCCAGCTCACCAATTTTAAACAGGGGGCCTGAAGCTTTCTTT. Its translation is CASSPILNRGPEAFF.

The chain joins TRBV7-7 to TRBJ2-7; 14 nucleotides agree with TRBD2. This CDR3 is 15 amino acids long. Losses at the gene ends were 5 bases for V and 3 bases for J; bases not matched to a gene: 3. In germline, CDR1 is SSHAT, CDR2 FNYEAQ (reference sequence). The CDR3, as DNA: TGTGCCAGCAGCCTCGGGACTAGCGGGAGCTACGAGCAGTACTTC. Translating it yields CASSLGTSGSYEQYF.